These 3 T cell receptor beta chains came from one sample sequenced in a study of blood T cell repertoires in COVID-19. Sequenced by immunoSEQ multiplex PCR; TCRdb stores in-frame clones only, minus some. Counted here are about 110,000 clones, 70% to 90% occurring once; the ten biggest clones make up roughly 0.94%. The source material was peripheral blood. The receptors come from a woman aged 45-60 years with active or convalescent COVID-19.

The chain couples TRBV2 to TRBJ1-2, with D unresolved. Between the trimmed V and J ends, which lost 7 bases and 7 bases, there was a span of 16 bases. The germline CDR1 and CDR2 sequences are SNHLY and FYNNEI. The CDR3 runs to 13 residues. DNA of the CDR3: TGTGCCAGCACTTTTGCCGAGATTGGTGGCTACACCTTC. This gives the protein CASTFAEIGGYTF.

This rearrangement joins TRBV7-2 to TRBJ1-5; tentative D call: TRBD1 (6 bases). Germline V gene sequence: CDR1 SGHTA, CDR2 FQGNSA. The CDR3 covers 13 residues. The germline V and J ends were trimmed by 5 bases and 9 bases, with 14 bases remaining between them. The CDR3: CASSPREGGPQHF. CDR3 sequence (DNA): TGTGCCAGCAGCCCCCGGGAGGGGGGGCCCCAGCATTTT.

The rearrangement joins TRBV4-3 to TRBJ2-5, with TRBD2 as a possible D gene (5 bases). Per germline, CDR1 LGHNA and CDR2 YSLEER. The CDR3 has 15 residues. The ends were cut back, 1 base at V and 4 bases at J, with 13 bases in the middle. The CDR3 sequence: CASSQGGLLGETQYF. CDR3 sequence (DNA): TGCGCCAGCAGCCAAGGAGGGCTCCTGGGAGAGACCCAGTACTTC.